A selection of T cell receptor beta chains follows, all from one sample in a study of shared clonotypes between healthy human individuals. Some clones are missing from TCRdb's copy, which holds only in-frame ones; the method was immunoSEQ multiplex PCR. The table shows around 560,000 clones, with approximately 95% occurring only once. Sample: naive CD8+ T cells sorted from blood. The receptors derive from a woman aged 25 to 39 in good health. The CDR3 runs from the conserved cysteine through the conserved F or W. D genes are given only for firm matches. For some rows the clone size is stated as once, few or many, or as a class when expanded; others skip it.

v_call	j_call	d_call	clone_size	cdr3_nt	cdr3_aa
TRBV7-9	TRBJ1-6	TRBD1	.	TGTGCCAGCAGCGTGGGACAGGTGGATTCACCCCTCCACTTT	CASSVGQVDSPLHF
TRBV29-1	TRBJ2-7	TRBD2	.	TGCAGCGTTGTGAGCGGGAGGGACTACGAGCAGTACTTC	CSVVSGRDYEQYF
TRBV6-5	TRBJ2-1	TRBD2	.	TGTGCCAGCAGTTACGGTCTAGCGGGAGGCTACAATGAGCAGTTCTTC	CASSYGLAGGYNEQFF
TRBV13	TRBJ2-7	.	.	TGTGCCAGCAGCTTTGGCGGAGACTACGAGCAGTACTTC	CASSFGGDYEQYF
TRBV30	TRBJ2-3	.	.	TGTGCCTGGAGGATCGGGGTACGCACAGATACGCAGTATTTT	CAWRIGVRTDTQYF
TRBV9	TRBJ1-6	TRBD1	.	TGTGCCAGCAGCGTAGGACAGGGGAATTCACCCCTCCACTTT	CASSVGQGNSPLHF
TRBV12-1	TRBJ1-1	.	.	TGTGCCAGCAGCTTTGAGGCAAAAGAGGGCAACATGAACACTGAAGCTTTCTTT	CASSFEAKEGNMNTEAFF
TRBV19	TRBJ1-3	TRBD1	.	TGTGCCAGTAGTATATTGGGACAGGGCTTATCTGGAAACACCATATATTTT	CASSILGQGLSGNTIYF
TRBV5-1	TRBJ1-1	TRBD1	.	TGCGCCAGCAGCCCAGGGACAGAATGGAACACTGAAGCTTTCTTT	CASSPGTEWNTEAFF
TRBV21-1	TRBJ2-1	.	.	TGTGCCAGCAGCAAAGACGTCCGACAGGGTATCAATGAGCAGTTCTTC	CASSKDVRQGINEQFF
TRBV6-5	TRBJ2-7	.	.	TGTGCCAGCAGTTACTCTTGGACGGAAAACTCCTACGAGCAGTACTTC	CASSYSWTENSYEQYF
TRBV27	TRBJ1-1	TRBD1	once	TGTGCCAGCAGTCCGACAGGGGGGCAAACTGAAGCTTTCTTT	CASSPTGGQTEAFF
TRBV2	TRBJ1-5	.	.	TGTGCCAGCACCAGGGGAATAGGCAATCAGCCCCAGCATTTT	CASTRGIGNQPQHF
TRBV11-3	TRBJ1-1	.	.	TGTGCCAGCAGCTTACATTCCCGCGCAGAAGCTTTCTTT	CASSLHSRAEAFF
TRBV5-4	TRBJ2-1	.	.	TGTGCCAGCAGCGTGGGGGGTTCCTACAATGAGCAGTTCTTC	CASSVGGSYNEQFF
TRBV28	TRBJ1-2	.	.	TGTGCCAGCAGTTTTCATGGGAACTATGGCTACACCTTC	CASSFHGNYGYTF
TRBV5-6	TRBJ2-1	.	.	TGTGCCAGCAGCTTGATCGCGGGACACACCTACAATGAGCAGTTCTTC	CASSLIAGHTYNEQFF
TRBV11-2	TRBJ2-7	TRBD2	.	TGTGCCAGCAGCCAAGGACTAGCGGGAAGCTACATCTCCTACGAGCAGTACTTC	CASSQGLAGSYISYEQYF
TRBV9	TRBJ2-3	.	.	TGTGCCAGCAGCGTGTTAGAAGCGGATACGCAGTATTTT	CASSVLEADTQYF
TRBV19	TRBJ2-7	TRBD2	.	TGTGCCAGTAGTATTCGAGCGGGAGGATACTACGAGCAGTACTTC	CASSIRAGGYYEQYF
TRBV29-1	TRBJ2-3	.	.	TGCAGCGTTGTAGGAGCAGATACGCAGTATTTT	CSVVGADTQYF
TRBV27	TRBJ1-2	TRBD1	.	TGTGCCAGCAGTCCTATCGGGACAGTTGGACCAGACTATGGCTACACCTTC	CASSPIGTVGPDYGYTF
TRBV28	TRBJ2-1	TRBD2	.	TGTGCCAGCAGCCGTGGACTAGCGGGAGGGCCCAATGAGCAGTTCTTC	CASSRGLAGGPNEQFF
TRBV15	TRBJ2-7	TRBD2	once	TGTGCCATATCAAGCGGGAGAACCTCCTACGAGCAGTACTTC	CAISSGRTSYEQYF
TRBV30	TRBJ2-1	TRBD2	once	TGTGCCTGGAGTGCAATCCAAGAGCGGGGTAGTTGGAATGAGCAGTTCTTC	CAWSAIQERGSWNEQFF
TRBV25-1	TRBJ1-2	.	few	TGTGCCAGCAGTGACGTGGGGAGAAGCAACGGCTACACCTTC	CASSDVGRSNGYTF
TRBV14	TRBJ2-7	TRBD2	.	TGTGCCAGCAGCGAGACTAGCGCTGGATACGAGCAGTACTTC	CASSETSAGYEQYF
TRBV23-1	TRBJ2-7	.	.	TGCGCCAGCAGAAAGTATTGTGTGGGTTCCTACGAGCAGTACTTC	CASRKYCVGSYEQYF
TRBV9	TRBJ2-5	TRBD1	.	TGTGCCAGCAGCTCGACAGGGGTAGGGGAGACCCAGTACTTC	CASSSTGVGETQYF
TRBV6-5	TRBJ1-1	.	.	TGTGCCAGCAGTTACTCCGGGGGTGAAGCTTTCTTT	CASSYSGGEAFF
TRBV13	TRBJ1-1	TRBD1	.	TGTGCCAGCAGCCCGACAGGGGGCACTGAAGCTTTCTTT	CASSPTGGTEAFF
TRBV4-1	TRBJ2-2	.	.	TGCGCCAGCAGCCAAGGGATGGGGCCCGGGGAGCTGTTTTTT	CASSQGMGPGELFF
TRBV7-3	TRBJ2-3	.	.	TGTGCCAGCAGCTTGGTGCGCACAGATACGCAGTATTTT	CASSLVRTDTQYF
TRBV6-1	TRBJ2-1	TRBD1	once	TGTGCCAGCAGTGGGGCCGGGACAGCGTACAATGAGCAGTTCTTC	CASSGAGTAYNEQFF